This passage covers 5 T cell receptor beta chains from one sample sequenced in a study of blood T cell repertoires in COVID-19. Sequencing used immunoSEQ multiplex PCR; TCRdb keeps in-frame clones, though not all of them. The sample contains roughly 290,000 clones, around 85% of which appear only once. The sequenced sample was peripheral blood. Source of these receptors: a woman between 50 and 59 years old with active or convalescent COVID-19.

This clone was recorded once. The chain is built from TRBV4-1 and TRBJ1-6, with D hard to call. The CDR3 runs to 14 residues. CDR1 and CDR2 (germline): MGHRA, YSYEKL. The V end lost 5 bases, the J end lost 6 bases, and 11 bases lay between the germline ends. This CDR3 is CASSGRTLNSPLHF. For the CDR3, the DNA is TGCGCCAGCAGCGGGAGGACTCTTAATTCACCCCTCCACTTT.

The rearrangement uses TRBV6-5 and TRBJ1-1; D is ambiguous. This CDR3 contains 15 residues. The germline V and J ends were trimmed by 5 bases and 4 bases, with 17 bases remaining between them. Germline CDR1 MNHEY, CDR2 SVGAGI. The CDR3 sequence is CASSPRPISGTEAFF. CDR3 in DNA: TGTGCCAGCAGTCCCCGGCCCATTTCGGGCACTGAAGCTTTCTTT.

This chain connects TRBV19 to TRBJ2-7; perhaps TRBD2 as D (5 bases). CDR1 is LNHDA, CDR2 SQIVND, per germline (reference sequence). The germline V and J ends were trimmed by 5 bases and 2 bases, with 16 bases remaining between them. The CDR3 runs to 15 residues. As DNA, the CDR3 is TGTGCCAGTAGTGTCCCCGGAGAGGGTACCTACGAGCAGTACTTC. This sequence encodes CASSVPGEGTYEQYF.

The CDR3 sequence is CASSTGDYGYTF. The CDR3, as DNA: TGTGCCAGCAGCACAGGGGACTATGGCTACACCTTC. The genes are TRBV6-5 and TRBJ1-2, with TRBD1 matching 7 bases. The length of the CDR3 is 12 residues. Germline V gives CDR1 MNHEY, CDR2 SVGAGI. The ends lost 6 bases at V and 3 bases at J; junction bases unmatched: 1.

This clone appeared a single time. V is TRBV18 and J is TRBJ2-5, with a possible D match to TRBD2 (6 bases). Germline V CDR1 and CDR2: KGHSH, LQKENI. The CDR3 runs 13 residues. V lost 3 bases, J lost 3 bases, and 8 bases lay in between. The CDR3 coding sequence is TGTGCCAGCTCACCCCCGGGGGAAGAGACCCAGTACTTC. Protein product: CASSPPGEETQYF. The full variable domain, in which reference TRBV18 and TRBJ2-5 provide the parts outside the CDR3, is NAGVMQNPRHLVRRRGQEARLRCSPMKGHSHVYWYRQLPEEGLKFMVYLQKENIIDESGMPKERFSAEFPKEGPSILRIQQVVRGDSAAYFCASSPPGEETQYFGPGTRLLVL.